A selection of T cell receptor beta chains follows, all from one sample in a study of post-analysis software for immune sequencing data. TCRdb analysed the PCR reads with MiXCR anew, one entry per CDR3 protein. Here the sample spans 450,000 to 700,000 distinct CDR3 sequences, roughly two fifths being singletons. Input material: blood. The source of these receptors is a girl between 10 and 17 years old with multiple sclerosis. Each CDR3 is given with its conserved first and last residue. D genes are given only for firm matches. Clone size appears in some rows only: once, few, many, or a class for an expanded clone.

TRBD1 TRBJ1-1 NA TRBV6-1 TGTGCCAGCGGAGACAGGGTCACTGAAGCTTTCTTT CASGDRVTEAFF
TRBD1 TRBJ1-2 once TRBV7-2 TGTGCCAGCAGCCCACTCAGGACAGGGGGGTCTGGCTACACCTTC CASSPLRTGGSGYTF
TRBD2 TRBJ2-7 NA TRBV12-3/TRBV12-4 TGTGCCAGCAGTTTAGGTGGTTCGGCTAGCGGGCCCTGGGAGCAGTACTTC CASSLGGSASGPWEQYF
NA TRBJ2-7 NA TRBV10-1 TGCGCCAGCAGTGAATTAGGGGGTAACGAGCAGTACTTC CASSELGGNEQYF
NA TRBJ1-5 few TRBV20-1 TGCAGTGCTAGGGCGACAGGCAGCAATCAGCCCCAGCATTTT CSARATGSNQPQHF
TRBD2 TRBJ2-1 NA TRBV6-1 TGTGCCAGCAGTCAATGGACTAGCGGGGCCTTGCGCAATGAGCAGTTCTTC CASSQWTSGALRNEQFF
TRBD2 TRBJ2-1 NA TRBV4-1 TGCGCCAGCAGCCAAGGACTAGCGGGGGGGCTGGGCAATGAGCAGTTCTTC CASSQGLAGGLGNEQFF
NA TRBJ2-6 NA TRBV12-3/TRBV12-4 TGTGCCAGCAGGACCTCAGGGGCCGGGGCCAACGTCCGGACTTTC CASRTSGAGANVRTF
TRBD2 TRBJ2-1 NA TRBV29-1 TGCAGCGTTGACATGCCTAGCGGGTACAATGAGCAGTTCTTC CSVDMPSGYNEQFF
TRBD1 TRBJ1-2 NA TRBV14 TGTGCCAGCAGCCAAGCGACAGGGGCCTGGGGCTACACCTTC CASSQATGAWGYTF
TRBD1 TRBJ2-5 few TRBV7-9 TGTGCCAGCAGCTCTCCACCCGACAGGGCCCAAGAGACCCAGTACTTC CASSSPPDRAQETQYF
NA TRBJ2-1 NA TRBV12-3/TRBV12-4 TGTGCCAGCACTAAGGGGGGGTCTGGATACAATGTGCAGTTCTTC CASTKGGSGYNVQFF
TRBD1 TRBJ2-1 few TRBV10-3 TGTGCCATCAGTGAGGGACAGGGCCCGTACAATGAGCAGTTCTTC CAISEGQGPYNEQFF
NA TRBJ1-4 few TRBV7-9 TGTGCCAGCAGCTGGATGGGGACTAATGAAAAACTGTTTTTT CASSWMGTNEKLFF
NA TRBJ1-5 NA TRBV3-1 TGTGCCAGCAGCCAAGCAGGGGCGGACCAGCCCCAGCATTTT CASSQAGADQPQHF
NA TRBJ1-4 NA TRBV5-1 TGCGCCAGCAGCTTAACGGCGGGGGATGAAAAACTGTTTTTT CASSLTAGDEKLFF
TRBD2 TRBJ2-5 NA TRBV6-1 TGTGCCAGCAGCCGGGGACTAGCCGTCGGAGAGACCCAGTACTTC CASSRGLAVGETQYF
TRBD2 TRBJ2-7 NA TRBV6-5 TGTGCCAGCAGTTACTCGGCGGGAGTCTCCTACGAGCAGTACTTC CASSYSAGVSYEQYF
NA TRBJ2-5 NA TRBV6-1 TGTGCCAGCAGTGAAGCCATGCTAGAGACCCAGTACTTC CASSEAMLETQYF
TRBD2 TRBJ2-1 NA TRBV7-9 TGTGCCAGCAGCTTAGGGCGGCTAGCGGGATCCCACAATGAGCAGTTCTTC CASSLGRLAGSHNEQFF
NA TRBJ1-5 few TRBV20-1 TGCAGTGCTAGGACGGGCGGGGTAGAACAGCCCCAGCATTTT CSARTGGVEQPQHF
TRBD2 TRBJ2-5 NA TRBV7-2 TGTGCCAGCAGCTTAAATCCTAGCGGGGTATCAGGGACCCAGTACTTC CASSLNPSGVSGTQYF